This entry describes one T cell receptor (beta chain). The specificity of this receptor is unknown. Within one base of it there is no much larger clone, and no base qualities were kept. The data are from a study of shared clonotypes between healthy human individuals (dated by TCRdb to about 2020). About the investigation overall: Three men and two women, aged 18 to 49 years, made up the cohort. To estimate repertoire size and how much clonotype sharing occurs between individuals, the study deeply sequenced the blood TCR repertoires of several healthy adults. Between about 0.85 and 8.9 billion PBMCs per donor were obtained by leukapheresis. Libraries were prepared and TCR repertoires were sequenced by different laboratories using diverse techniques, in order to increase sequencing depth and limit assay-specific biases. For each donor, CD4 naive and CD4 memory were each run on three plates, CD8 naive on two plates, and CD8 memory on one plate. The paper as a whole reports these results and caveats: Sharing across four donors was observed for around 5% of naive CD4, 3% to 3.5% of naive CD8, 2% to 2.5% of memory CD4, and less than 0.45% of memory CD8 clonotypes. Sampling was limited to blood, and TCR repertoires in tissue likely differ from TCR repertoires in blood. The small number of donors limited the genetic and exposure-history diversity represented. Larger estimated clonotype richness was generally found for naive subsets than for memory subsets. Pairwise subsampling indicated that sequencing depth was expected to affect the degree of clonotype sharing among donors. Higher generation probabilities were observed for clonotypes shared by all four sorted-subset donors than for non-shared clonotypes. Incomplete sequencing was indicated by rarefaction of sorted-subset datasets, despite the large sequencing depth.

Healthy HIV-negative adults with no recently reported acute infections or vaccinations were included as donors. All donors were Caucasian adults living in Nashville, Tennessee, USA. CD4+ T cells were enriched by magnetic negative selection; naive cells were then positively selected on CD45RA, and the negative fraction formed the memory subset. After blood collection by leukapheresis, PBMCs were isolated using Ficoll-Histopaque density gradient centrifugation and then cryopreserved in the vapor phase of liquid nitrogen. Analytical flow cytometry was used to check the purity and quantity of every magnetically sorted T cell population. From each sorted fraction, genomic DNA was isolated and quantified by UV absorbance on a Nanodrop 2000c. Using the deep immunoSEQ assay, multiplex PCR amplified TCR CDR3 regions from genomic DNA. Genomic DNA extracted from each cell subset was distributed evenly over all wells of several immunoSEQ 96-well plates, and each plate served as one replicate. For sorted subsets, 150 to 250 ng genomic DNA, equal to 30,000 to 35,000 T cell genomes, was loaded into each replicate PCR. Purified libraries were quantified with a Qubit 3.0 fluorometer, sized on a Bioanalyzer 2100, and re-quantified with the KAPA Library Quantification kit. Every immunoSEQ 96-well plate was sequenced on a separate single-read 150-cycle Illumina NextSeq 550 flow cell. From the authors' description of their analysis: Because the immunoSEQ output included only junctional sequences and no quality scores, the filtering could not be the same as the filtering used for full-length reads. Sequences were annotated with PyIR, a Python wrapper for IgBLAST v1.9, and V/J genes and CDR3 were assigned using IMGT germline references. Reads were filtered out if the reads had weak V/J assignments (E-value above 1e-6), no CDR3, stop codons, out-of-frame junctions, or ambiguous translated residues. V3J clonotypes were defined as sequences sharing an identical inferred V gene, J gene, and CDR3 amino acid sequence. Percentage overlap between repertoires was computed as shared unique clonotypes divided by the size of the smaller repertoire. Repertoire richness was assessed with RTK rarefaction, the Chao1 estimator, and Recon v2.1 estimates of unobserved clonotypes. Generation probabilities were computed with OLGA for all TCRbeta clonotypes obtained by the gDNA method from several donors. The table was pulled from immuneACCESS by TCRdb, which kept in-frame rearrangements only. Such tables lose some clones; where checked, under half of the loss comes from unresolved V genes, and the rest has no known cause. Clonal size and the V and J genes are those of that table, whereas D and trimming came from the DNA. The sample contains millions of clones, around 94% of them found a single time. The top ten hold over 0.12% of the sample.

The specimen sequenced was naive CD4+ T cells sorted from blood. Taken with the paper, the label for cell subset or site translates to: CD45RA+ positively selected. This TCR was sampled from a man between 18 and 29 years old in good health.

The CDR3 reads CASSRDVETQYF. The nucleotide sequence is given as TGCGCCAGCAGCCGAGATGTAGAGACCCAGTACTTC. The rearrangement joined TRBV5-1 to TRBJ2-5; no confident D gene assignment can be made. The germline ends are 8 bases apart after V is trimmed by 4 bases and J by 4 bases. Looking up the germline V gene yields CDR1 SGHRS and CDR2 YFSETQ. There are 12 amino acids in the CDR3, from cysteine to phenylalanine inclusive. Only the CDR3 DNA is retained, 36 bases long and in frame from the first base.